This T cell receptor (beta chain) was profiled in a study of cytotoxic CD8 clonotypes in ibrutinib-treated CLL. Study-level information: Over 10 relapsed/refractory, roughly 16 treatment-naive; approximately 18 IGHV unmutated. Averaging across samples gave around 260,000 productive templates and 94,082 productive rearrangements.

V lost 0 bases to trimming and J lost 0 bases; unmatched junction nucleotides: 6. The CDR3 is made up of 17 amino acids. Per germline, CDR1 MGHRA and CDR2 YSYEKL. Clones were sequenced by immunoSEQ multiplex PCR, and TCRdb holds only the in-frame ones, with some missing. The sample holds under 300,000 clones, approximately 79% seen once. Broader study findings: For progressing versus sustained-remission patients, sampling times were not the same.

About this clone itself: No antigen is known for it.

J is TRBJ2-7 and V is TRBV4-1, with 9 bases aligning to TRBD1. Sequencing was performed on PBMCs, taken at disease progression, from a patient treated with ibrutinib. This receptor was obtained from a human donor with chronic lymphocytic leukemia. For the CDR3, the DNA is TGCGCCAGCAGCCAAGATCCGGGACAGGGTTACTCCTACGAGCAGTACTTC. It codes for CASSQDPGQGYSYEQYF.